The 19 T cell receptor beta chains below come from one sample, sequenced in a study of blood T cells in healthy people across ages. Then a second PCR, running about 6 to 12 cycles, was carried out with a sample-barcoded 5' primer and a J-beta primer mix. TCRdb itself ran the 5' RACE reads through MiXCR, one entry per CDR3 protein. The data contain approximately 1,000,000 distinct CDR3 sequences, under 40% of them singletons. The sequenced sample consisted of blood. These receptors were obtained from a man younger than 35 in good health.

This sequence joins TRBV25-1 and TRBJ2-2; D ambiguous. V was shortened by 4 bases and J by 6 bases, with 9 bases between the two germline ends. The CDR3 runs 13 residues. Germline CDR1 MGHDK, CDR2 SYGVNS. For the CDR3, the DNA is TGTGCCAGCAGTGGGGGTTTGGCCGGGGAGCTGTTTTTT. It codes for CASSGGLAGELFF. The full variable domain, with the rest looked up from reference TRBV25-1 and TRBJ2-2, is EADIYQTPRYLVIGTGKKITLECSQTMGHDKMYWYQQDPGMELHLIHYSYGVNSTEKGDLSSESTVSRIRTEHFPLTLESARPSHTSQYLCASSGGLAGELFFGEGSRLTVL.

The chain is built from TRBV20-1 and TRBJ1-6; possible D gene TRBD1, 5 bases. CDR3 size: 15 residues. Germline V gene data show CDR1 as DFQATT and CDR2 as SNEGSKA (reference sequence). Trimming removed 1 base at V and 0 bases at J, with 7 bases between. The CDR3 region is CSARGGGSYNSPLHF. CDR3 bases: TGCAGTGCTAGAGGGGGGGGCTCCTATAATTCACCCCTCCACTTT.

The gene calls are TRBV4-1 and TRBJ2-1; 11 nucleotides align to TRBD1. Germline loops: CDR1 MGHRA, CDR2 YSYEKL. V was pared by 0 bases and J by 10 bases, with 8 bases of the junction left unmatched. This CDR3 is built from 16 residues. This CDR3 is CASSQEPGQGAREQFF. The CDR3 DNA is TGCGCCAGCAGCCAAGAACCCGGACAGGGGGCACGGGAGCAGTTCTTC.

The sample holds one count of this clonotype. The chain carries TRBV4-3 and TRBJ1-1; 7 bases are a match to TRBD1. Trimming at V came to 1 base and at J to 0 bases, leaving 8 bases not matched to a gene. The CDR3 totals 17 residues. Germline CDR1 LGHNA, CDR2 YSLEER. CDR3 in DNA: TGCGCCAGCAGCCAAGGGATGGACAGGATAATGAACACTGAAGCTTTCTTT. Its protein product is CASSQGMDRIMNTEAFF.

V is TRBV7-2 and J is TRBJ2-7; TRBD1 matches at 7 bases. The CDR3 spans 16 residues. V dropped 7 bases and J dropped 2; count of bases not matched to a gene: 14. Germline values: CDR1 SGHTA, CDR2 FQGNSA. CDR3 coding DNA: TGTGCCAGCACCCTAGGGCCCTACAGGGGAGCCTACGAGCAGTACTTC. As protein: CASTLGPYRGAYEQYF.

This clonotype was detected only a few times. The chain links TRBV11-1 to TRBJ2-5, with D perhaps TRBD1 (5 bases). The CDR3 is 15 amino acids. Germline V gene data show CDR1 as SGHAT and CDR2 as FQDESV (reference sequence). V lost 2 bases and J lost 3, with 13 bases in between. CDR3 protein: CASSLMGQYEETQYF. As DNA, the CDR3 is TGTGCCAGCAGCTTAATGGGGCAGTACGAAGAGACCCAGTACTTC.

This chain links TRBV4-3 with TRBJ1-1; possibly TRBD1 for D (6 bases). The V gene's germline CDR1 is LGHNA and CDR2 YSLEER. The CDR3 runs to 16 residues. V lost 4 bases to trimming and J lost 7 bases, with 22 bases between them. CDR3 sequence: CASSPSRNRAEGEAFF. The CDR3 DNA reads as TGCGCCAGCAGCCCGAGTCGGAACAGGGCGGAAGGTGAAGCTTTCTTT.

This clonotype came up many times. The V call is TRBV12-5, the J call TRBJ2-7; D might be TRBD2 (6 bases). The V gene lost 3 bases and the J gene lost 0 bases, with 9 bases spanning the gap. The germline gives CDR1 LGHNT, CDR2 FRNRAP. The CDR3 runs 14 residues. The chain's CDR3 is CASGLGGASYEQYF. The DNA for the CDR3 is TGTGCTAGTGGTTTAGGCGGGGCCTCCTACGAGCAGTACTTC.

The V and J genes are TRBV3-1 and TRBJ2-7, with D hard to call. This CDR3 contains 13 residues. The V end lost 4 bases, the J end lost 3 bases, and 10 bases lay between the germline ends. Looked up from germline, CDR1 is LGHDT and CDR2 is YNNKEL (reference sequence). CDR3 loop: CASSRADYYEQYF. The CDR3 DNA reads TGTGCCAGCAGCCGGGCAGATTACTACGAGCAGTACTTC.

This chain joins TRBV20-1 and TRBJ1-1; D gene ambiguous. This CDR3 has 14 amino acids. Trimming pared 0 bases from V and 1 base from J, leaving 9 bases between. Germline V gene sequence: CDR1 DFQATT, CDR2 SNEGSKA (reference sequence). In DNA, the CDR3 is TGCAGTGCTAGAGATACCGCAGGGAACACTGAAGCTTTCTTT. Translating gives CSARDTAGNTEAFF.

On this clonotype: This may arise from a read error, as a much more abundant clone is one base away. The DNA is omitted, as the CDR3 cannot be located on it reliably, and the CDR3 follows TCRdb's listing. The chain's CDR3 is CASSFGVGNQPRHF. J is TRBJ1-5 and V is TRBV7-9. Germline lookup yields CDR1 SEHNR and CDR2 FQNEAQ (reference sequence). The CDR3 contains 14 residues when both ends are counted.

This clonotype was observed at least ten times. The chain couples TRBV7-2 to TRBJ2-3, with 12 bases fitting TRBD2. From germline, CDR1 is SGHTA and CDR2 FQGNSA. Trimming removed 6 bases from V and 1 base from J; junction bases left unmatched: 5. The CDR3 loop spans 16 amino acids. The CDR3 reads CASSPLAGGRTDTQYF. The CDR3 DNA follows: TGTGCCAGCAGTCCACTAGCGGGGGGCCGCACAGATACGCAGTATTTT.

The gene calls are TRBV6-5 and TRBJ1-1, with D maybe TRBD1 (5 bases). CDR1 is MNHEY and CDR2 is SVGAGI in the germline V gene. The CDR3 covers 16 residues. This CDR3 is CARSYGPGFSRTEAFF. The CDR3 nucleotides read TGTGCTCGCAGTTACGGTCCAGGGTTTTCGAGAACTGAAGCTTTCTTT.

This rearrangement joins TRBV7-3 to TRBJ2-3; no reliable D call. The germline CDR1 and CDR2 sequences are SGHTA and FQGTGA. With 2 bases removed from V and 0 bases from J, the gap between germline ends came to 15 bases. The CDR3 totals 17 residues. This chain's CDR3 is CASSLFDTTTSTDTQYF. DNA for the CDR3: TGTGCCAGCAGCTTATTCGATACCACCACTAGCACAGATACGCAGTATTTT.

The CDR3 coding sequence is TGTGCCAGCAGTTACTCTTCGGGACATACGAACACTGAAGCTTTCTTT. This sequence encodes CASSYSSGHTNTEAFF. The V and J genes are TRBV6-5 and TRBJ1-1; D might be TRBD1 (6 bases). CDR1 is MNHEY and CDR2 is SVGAGI in the germline V gene. The germline V and J ends were trimmed by 0 bases and 1 base, with 12 bases remaining between them. The length of the CDR3 is 16 residues.

V and J are TRBV5-5 and TRBJ2-5; D remains unclear. The V gene's germline CDR1 is SGHKS and CDR2 YYEKEE (reference sequence). The CDR3 runs 17 residues. V lost 0 bases to trimming and J lost 0 bases, with 15 bases between them. The CDR3 nucleotides read TGTGCCAGCAGCTTGGAAGCTGGTAGGCAAAACCAAGAGACCCAGTACTTC. Translated, it gives CASSLEAGRQNQETQYF. The full variable domain, its missing parts supplied by reference TRBV5-5 and TRBJ2-5, is DAGVTQSPTHLIKTRGQQVTLRCSPISGHKSVSWYQQVLGQGPQFIFQYYEKEERGRGNFPDRFSARQFPNYSSELNVNALLLGDSALYLCASSLEAGRQNQETQYFGPGTRLLVL.

The sample holds a few counts of this clonotype. The chain couples TRBV27 to TRBJ2-7; 7 bases match TRBD1. The CDR3 totals 15 residues. Germline CDR1 and CDR2: MNHEY and SMNVEV (reference sequence). V shed 6 bases, J shed 7 bases, and the junction held 15 bases outside the gene matches. The CDR3 region has the DNA TGTGCCAGCAGCTACAGGGGAAGGGTAAGCAATGAGCAGTACTTC. Translating it yields CASSYRGRVSNEQYF.

This clonotype showed up just a few times. This chain uses TRBV9 with TRBJ2-1; D remains unclear. The germline gives CDR1 SGDLS, CDR2 YYNGEE. CDR3 size: 16 residues. Trimming removed 0 bases at V and 7 bases at J, with 17 bases between. The DNA for the CDR3 is TGTGCCAGCAGCGTAGACGGTGGCCGCTTTCTGAATGAGCAGTTCTTC. It encodes CASSVDGGRFLNEQFF.

The chain couples TRBV24-1 to TRBJ2-2; D may match TRBD1 or TRBD2 (6 bases each). Germline CDR1 KGHDR, CDR2 SFDVKD. Between the trimmed V and J ends, which lost 4 bases and 0 bases, there was a span of 11 bases. This CDR3 is built from 16 residues. The CDR3 nucleotides read TGTGCCACCAGTGAAACCGGGGGCCCGAACACCGGGGAGCTGTTTTTT. This gives the protein CATSETGGPNTGELFF.